One sample yielded the 10 T cell receptor beta chains listed below, sequenced in a study of blood T cell repertoires in COVID-19. Assay used: immunoSEQ multiplex PCR; TCRdb lists only in-frame clones, some missing. The profile shows about 200,000 clones, more than 75% of them singletons. The sample taken for sequencing was PBMCs or T cells enriched from blood (not recorded which). Receptor source: a man aged 35-49 years with acute COVID-19.

V gene TRBV10-3 combines with J gene TRBJ2-3; TRBD2 might be the D (6 bases). CDR1 is ENHRY, CDR2 SYGVKD, per germline. Trimming shortened V by 6 bases and J by 6 bases, and 31 bases separated the two germline ends. There are 19 residues in the CDR3. Here the CDR3 DNA reads TGTGCCATCAGGCCGTCCTTCGGGGACTTGGGCGCGGAATCTGATACGCAGTATTTT. Translation gives CAIRPSFGDLGAESDTQYF.

The gene calls are TRBV18 and TRBJ1-2; TRBD1 agrees at 11 bases. This CDR3 is built from 14 residues. V lost 4 bases, J lost 10 bases, and 8 bases stayed unmatched. Germline V gene data show CDR1 as KGHSH and CDR2 as LQKENI. The CDR3 DNA reads as TGTGCCAGCTCACGCGGACAGGGGGCCTTCGACTACACCTTC. Protein: CASSRGQGAFDYTF.

The chain is built from TRBV3-1 (or the pseudogene TRBV3-2) and TRBJ2-3; 8 nucleotides line up with TRBD2. The CDR3 runs to 15 residues. The germline V gene has CDR1 LGHDT and CDR2 YNNKEL (reference sequence). J lost 0 bases, V lost 3 bases, and 2 bases had no gene match. CDR3 DNA: TGTGCCAGCAGCCATCCTAGCGGGAGCACAGATACGCAGTATTTT. It yields the protein CASSHPSGSTDTQYF.

The rearrangement joins TRBV5-1 to TRBJ2-2; D remains unclear. The germline gives CDR1 SGHRS, CDR2 YFSETQ. V was trimmed by 4 bases and J by 4 bases, leaving 14 bases between them. This CDR3 contains 15 residues. CDR3 sequence (DNA): TGCGCCAGCAGCCCTGAATACTCGGGCACCGGGGAGCTGTTTTTT. Residues: CASSPEYSGTGELFF.

The chain uses TRBV28 and TRBJ2-2, with TRBD2 matching over 10 bases. Germline assignment: CDR1 MDHEN and CDR2 SYDVKM. Trimming at V came to 2 bases and at J to 6 bases, leaving 6 bases not matched to a gene. CDR3 length: 16 amino acids. The CDR3 protein is CASSLPLAGGPGELFF. CDR3 nucleotides: TGTGCCAGCAGTTTACCGTTAGCGGGAGGACCCGGGGAGCTGTTTTTT.

CDR3 loop: CASALSGSRNEQFF. For the CDR3, the DNA is TGTGCCAGCGCACTAAGCGGGAGTCGGAATGAGCAGTTCTTC. J is TRBJ2-1 and V is TRBV6-4, with 8 bases identical to TRBD2. This CDR3 has 14 amino acids. The J segment lost 7 bases and the V segment lost 8 bases, leaving 10 bases of the junction unmatched. The germline V gene has CDR1 MRHNA and CDR2 SNTAGT.

The gene calls are TRBV19 and TRBJ2-1; 8 bases fit TRBD1. Germline CDR1 LNHDA, CDR2 SQIVND (reference sequence). The CDR3 extends over 15 amino acids. V lost 1 base and J lost 5; bases outside the gene matches: 4. CDR3 sequence reads: CASSIGTGKNNEQFF. CDR3 coding DNA: TGTGCCAGTAGTATAGGGACAGGGAAGAACAATGAGCAGTTCTTC.

This rearrangement joins TRBV18 to TRBJ2-7; possible D gene TRBD1, 6 bases. The ends were cut back, 3 bases at V and 1 base at J, with 10 bases in the middle. Germline CDR1 reads KGHSH; CDR2 reads LQKENI. This CDR3 contains 14 residues. The CDR3 protein is CASSPQTGSYEQYF. The CDR3 nucleotides read TGTGCCAGCTCACCGCAGACAGGATCCTACGAGCAGTACTTC.

The V call is TRBV9, the J call TRBJ2-1; 11 bases align to TRBD2. The CDR3 sequence is 15 residues long. CDR1 is SGDLS, CDR2 YYNGEE, per germline. The J segment lost 7 bases and the V segment lost 4 bases, leaving 7 bases of the junction unmatched. DNA of the CDR3: TGTGCCAGCAGCCCTACTAGCGGGAGTTGGAATGAGCAGTTCTTC. As protein: CASSPTSGSWNEQFF. The variable domain in full, with the rest retrieved from reference TRBV9 and TRBJ2-1, is DSGVTQTPKHLITATGQRVTLRCSPRSGDLSVYWYQQSLDQGLQFLIQYYNGEERAKGNILERFSAQQFPDLHSELNLSSLELGDSALYFCASSPTSGSWNEQFFGPGTRLTVL.

CDR3: CASSPGFGGLETQYF. DNA for the CDR3: TGCGCCAGCAGTCCCGGATTTGGGGGCTTGGAGACCCAGTACTTC. This sequence joins TRBV5-1 and TRBJ2-5; tentatively, D is TRBD1 (6 bases). The CDR3 consists of 15 residues. V gave up 5 bases and J gave up 5 bases, with 19 bases separating them. The germline V gene encodes CDR1 SGHRS and CDR2 YFSETQ.